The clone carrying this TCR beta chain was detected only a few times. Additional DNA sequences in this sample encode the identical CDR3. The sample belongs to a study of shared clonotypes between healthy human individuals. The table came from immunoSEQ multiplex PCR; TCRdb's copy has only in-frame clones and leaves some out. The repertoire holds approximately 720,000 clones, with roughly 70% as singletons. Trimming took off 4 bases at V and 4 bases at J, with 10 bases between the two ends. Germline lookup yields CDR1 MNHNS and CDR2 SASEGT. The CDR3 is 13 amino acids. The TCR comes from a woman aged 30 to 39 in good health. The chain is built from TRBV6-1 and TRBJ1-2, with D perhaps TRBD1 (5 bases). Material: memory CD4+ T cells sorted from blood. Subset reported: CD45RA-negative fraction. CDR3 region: CASSAQGGYGYTF. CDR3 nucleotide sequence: TGTGCCAGCAGTGCGCAGGGCGGCTATGGCTACACCTTC.